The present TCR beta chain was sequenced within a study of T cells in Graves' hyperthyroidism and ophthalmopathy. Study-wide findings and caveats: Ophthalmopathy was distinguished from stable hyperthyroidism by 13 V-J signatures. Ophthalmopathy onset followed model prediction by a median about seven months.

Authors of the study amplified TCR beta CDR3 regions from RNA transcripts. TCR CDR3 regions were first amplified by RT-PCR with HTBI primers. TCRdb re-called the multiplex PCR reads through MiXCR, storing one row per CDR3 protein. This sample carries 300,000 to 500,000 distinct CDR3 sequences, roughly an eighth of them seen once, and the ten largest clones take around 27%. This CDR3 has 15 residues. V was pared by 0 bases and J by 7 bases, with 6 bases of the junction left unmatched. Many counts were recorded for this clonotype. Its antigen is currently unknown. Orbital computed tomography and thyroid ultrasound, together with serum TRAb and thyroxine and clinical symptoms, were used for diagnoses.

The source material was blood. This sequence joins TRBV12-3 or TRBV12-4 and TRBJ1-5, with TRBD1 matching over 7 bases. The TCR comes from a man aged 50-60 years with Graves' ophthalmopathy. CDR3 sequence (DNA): TGTGCCAGCAGTTTAGCGGGGCGGGACAGACAGCCCCAGCATTTT. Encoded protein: CASSLAGRDRQPQHF.